The clone carrying this T cell receptor (beta chain) has at least ten counts. This entry belongs to a study of T-cell reconstitution after alpha-beta-depleted transplantation in children. CDR1 and CDR2 from the germline V gene are MGHRA and YSYEKL. This CDR3 has 15 amino acids. The V end was cut by 3 bases, the J end by 0 bases, with 9 bases between. The authors prepared the TCRbeta library with unique molecular identifiers. TCRdb fed the PCR reads into MiXCR, producing one record per CDR3 protein. This table holds 250,000 to 300,000 distinct CDR3 sequences, 9.5% to 10% found once. This receptor was obtained from a human donor who donated a stem cell graft to a child with SCID. The V call is TRBV4-1, the J call TRBJ1-3; no clear D gene. Sequenced here: PBMCs from the stem cell graft donor, sampled from the stem cell graft. DNA of the CDR3: TGCGCCAGCAGCCATCTCCAGTTCTCTGGAAACACCATATATTTT. Protein sequence: CASSHLQFSGNTIYF.